The TCR beta chain described here comes from a study of blood T cell repertoires in COVID-19 (dated by TCRdb to the early 2020s). About the investigation overall: Collaborator samples came from the United States, Italy and Spain and covered acute and convalescent phases of COVID-19. The prospective study material was composed of cDNA or gDNA derived from T cells, B-cell-depleted T cells, or PBMCs. Deeply sampled blood TCRbeta repertoires from subjects exposed to, actively infected with, or recovered from COVID-19 were included in the dataset. The repertoires were released in a freely available public database meant as a resource for research on the immune response to SARS-CoV-2. The samples were drawn from the first 160 participants of the ongoing ImmuneRACE study and from over 950 subjects provided by 6 global collaborators. Sample metadata almost always included a de-identified subject ID, COVID-19 status, age in years and sex. Where available, HLA class I and class II types were obtained from metadata supplied by the sample provider rather than from assay-based typing. What the work shows at the level of the full study, not this receptor alone: Clinical and demographic metadata were provided uncurated, with the amount varying by source and participant.

In this sample, this clone turned up a few times. Its antigen is unknown. Base qualities are missing; no much larger clone stands one base away. TCRbeta CDR3 regions were amplified from genomic DNA by means of the immunoSEQ Assay, a bias-controlled multiplex PCR. The study's own analysis went as follows. The number of nucleated cells in each sample was estimated by amplification of reference gene primers within the assay. To quantify the absolute abundance of each unique TCRbeta CDR3 rearrangement, sequence reads were collapsed and filtered. For each sample, productive Simpson clonality was calculated by taking the square root of Simpson's diversity index across productive rearrangements. Sourced from immuneACCESS, this table was stored by TCRdb with only in-frame sequences that have V and J called. A share of the clones is absent; for the studies checked, an unresolved V gene accounts for under half, and the remainder has no known explanation. Clonal size and the V and J genes are those of that table, whereas D and trimming came from the DNA. Recorded for this sample are about 140,000 clones; more than 75% of them occurred a single time. Together, the top ten hold roughly two fifths of the sample.

V and J lose 4 bases and 5 bases, and a span of 15 bases separates them. The CDR3 runs 14 residues from the cysteine to the phenylalanine. Only CDR3 DNA is held: 42 bases, read in frame from base 1. The germline V gene sets CDR1 to SNHLY and CDR2 to FYNNEI. Samples from volunteer blood donors who had recovered from COVID-19 were contributed by a second Seattle source. The collaborating institutions used their own protocols to collect whole blood in K2EDTA tubes. For TCRbeta analysis, collaborators shipped samples as frozen whole blood, isolated PBMCs, or DNA extracted from either of those sample types.

The chain links TRBV2 with TRBJ2-7; the D region possibly corresponds to TRBD1 (6 bases align). Sequencing was done on a sample of peripheral blood. The origin of this receptor is a man in his forties or fifties who had recovered from COVID-19. The sequence in DNA is TGTGCCAGCAGTGCCGGGACAACACTGGACGAGCAGTACTTC. It translates to CASSAGTTLDEQYF.